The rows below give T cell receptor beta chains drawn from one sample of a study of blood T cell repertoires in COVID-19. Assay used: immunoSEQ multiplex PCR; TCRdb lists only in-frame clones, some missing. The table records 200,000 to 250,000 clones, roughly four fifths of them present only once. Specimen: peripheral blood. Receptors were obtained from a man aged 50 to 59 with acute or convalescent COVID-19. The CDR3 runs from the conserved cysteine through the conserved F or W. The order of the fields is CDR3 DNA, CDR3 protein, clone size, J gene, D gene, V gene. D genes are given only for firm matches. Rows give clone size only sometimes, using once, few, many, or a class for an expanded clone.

cdr3_nt: TGTGCCAGCAGCCGAGACAGGGTTGGGGCCAACGTCCTGACTTTC; cdr3_aa: CASSRDRVGANVLTF; clone_size: NA; j_call: TRBJ2-6; d_call: TRBD1; v_call: TRBV7-9
cdr3_nt: TGTGCCAGCAGCTTATCTCCCTACTACGAGCAGTACTTC; cdr3_aa: CASSLSPYYEQYF; clone_size: once; j_call: TRBJ2-7; d_call: NA; v_call: TRBV11-3
cdr3_nt: TGTGCCACCCCGAACCTAAGTCCCTCTCGTCACTATGGCTACACCTTC; cdr3_aa: CATPNLSPSRHYGYTF; clone_size: NA; j_call: TRBJ1-2; d_call: NA; v_call: TRBV7-9
cdr3_nt: TGTGCCAGCAGACCGGGAGGGGGTCGGGGCGAGCAGTACTTC; cdr3_aa: CASRPGGGRGEQYF; clone_size: few; j_call: TRBJ2-7; d_call: TRBD2; v_call: TRBV27
cdr3_nt: TGTGCCAGCAGCTTAGGATCCAGGGTTGACTATGGCTACACCTTC; cdr3_aa: CASSLGSRVDYGYTF; clone_size: NA; j_call: TRBJ1-2; d_call: NA; v_call: TRBV7-9
cdr3_nt: TGTGCCAGCAGCTTGGCCGCCAGGGAGGTAACCGTCCTGACTTTC; cdr3_aa: CASSLAAREVTVLTF; clone_size: NA; j_call: TRBJ2-6; d_call: NA; v_call: TRBV5-6
cdr3_nt: TGTGCTAGTGGTTTGGTAACAGCTCCTAATGAGCAGTTCTTC; cdr3_aa: CASGLVTAPNEQFF; clone_size: NA; j_call: TRBJ2-1; d_call: NA; v_call: TRBV12-5
cdr3_nt: TGTGCCAGCAGGCCCAGACAGGGGGACACCGGGGAGCTGTTTTTT; cdr3_aa: CASRPRQGDTGELFF; clone_size: NA; j_call: TRBJ2-2; d_call: TRBD1; v_call: TRBV5-8
cdr3_nt: TGTGCCAGCAGTTACAGGGGACAGGGAGTCTACGAGCAGTACTTC; cdr3_aa: CASSYRGQGVYEQYF; clone_size: NA; j_call: TRBJ2-7; d_call: TRBD1; v_call: TRBV6-2/TRBV6-3
cdr3_nt: TGTGCCAGCAGTGGCCAGGGGTTTGGCTACACCTTC; cdr3_aa: CASSGQGFGYTF; clone_size: NA; j_call: TRBJ1-2; d_call: NA; v_call: TRBV12-3/TRBV12-4
cdr3_nt: TGTGCCAGCAGTGAGGCGACAGGATTTTACGAGCAGTACTTC; cdr3_aa: CASSEATGFYEQYF; clone_size: NA; j_call: TRBJ2-7; d_call: NA; v_call: TRBV6-1
cdr3_nt: TGTGCCAGCAGTTTCCGGACAGATCTTAATGAAAAACTGTTTTTT; cdr3_aa: CASSFRTDLNEKLFF; clone_size: NA; j_call: TRBJ1-4; d_call: NA; v_call: TRBV28
cdr3_nt: TGTGCCAGCAGCCTGGGACAGGGTACGCCCCAGCATTTT; cdr3_aa: CASSLGQGTPQHF; clone_size: NA; j_call: TRBJ1-5; d_call: TRBD1; v_call: TRBV11-3
cdr3_nt: TGTGCCAGCAGTGAAGGGAGCTCCTATAATTCACCCCTCCACTTT; cdr3_aa: CASSEGSSYNSPLHF; clone_size: NA; j_call: TRBJ1-6; d_call: NA; v_call: TRBV6-1
cdr3_nt: TGTGCCAGCAGCTTAGGGGGGTTCAACACTGAAGCTTTCTTT; cdr3_aa: CASSLGGFNTEAFF; clone_size: NA; j_call: TRBJ1-1; d_call: NA; v_call: TRBV7-3
cdr3_nt: TGTGCCAGCAGCTCTACGACAGGGTCCGAGACCGGGGAGCTGTTTTTT; cdr3_aa: CASSSTTGSETGELFF; clone_size: NA; j_call: TRBJ2-2; d_call: TRBD1; v_call: TRBV13
cdr3_nt: TGTGCCAGCAGTTACCAGTTGGGCAGGGGGGATGAAAAACTGTTTTTT; cdr3_aa: CASSYQLGRGDEKLFF; clone_size: NA; j_call: TRBJ1-4; d_call: TRBD1; v_call: TRBV6-5
cdr3_nt: TGTGCCAGCAGTGACCTAGCGGGCGCGGGCACCGGGGAGCTGTTTTTT; cdr3_aa: CASSDLAGAGTGELFF; clone_size: NA; j_call: TRBJ2-2; d_call: TRBD2; v_call: TRBV6-1
cdr3_nt: TGTGCCAGCAGCCAAGATGGGCTAGCGGGAGCCCGGGGCGGGGAGCTGTTTTTT; cdr3_aa: CASSQDGLAGARGGELFF; clone_size: few; j_call: TRBJ2-2; d_call: TRBD2; v_call: TRBV4-2
cdr3_nt: TGTGCCAGCAGCGCCAAGACAGGGCTCAGCACAGATACGCAGTATTTT; cdr3_aa: CASSAKTGLSTDTQYF; clone_size: NA; j_call: TRBJ2-3; d_call: TRBD1; v_call: TRBV9
cdr3_nt: TGTGCCAGCAGCTTAGGTACAGGCGAGAATCAGCCCCAGCATTTT; cdr3_aa: CASSLGTGENQPQHF; clone_size: NA; j_call: TRBJ1-5; d_call: NA; v_call: TRBV13
cdr3_nt: TGTGCCAGCAGCGTAGGGCGGCAGGGCACTGGAAACACCATATATTTT; cdr3_aa: CASSVGRQGTGNTIYF; clone_size: NA; j_call: TRBJ1-3; d_call: NA; v_call: TRBV9
cdr3_nt: TGTGCCAGCAGCGTAGATATAGGAGAACCTGGAAACACCATATATTTT; cdr3_aa: CASSVDIGEPGNTIYF; clone_size: NA; j_call: TRBJ1-3; d_call: NA; v_call: TRBV9
cdr3_nt: TGTGCCAGCAGTCTCGACAGCTCTGGAAACACCATATATTTT; cdr3_aa: CASSLDSSGNTIYF; clone_size: NA; j_call: TRBJ1-3; d_call: NA; v_call: TRBV2
cdr3_nt: TGTGCCAGTAGTATTGGGGGGGAGACCCAGTACTTC; cdr3_aa: CASSIGGETQYF; clone_size: once; j_call: TRBJ2-5; d_call: NA; v_call: TRBV19
cdr3_nt: TGTGCCAGCAGCCCCAAGGGGGGGCGTCTCGACTATGGCTACACCTTC; cdr3_aa: CASSPKGGRLDYGYTF; clone_size: NA; j_call: TRBJ1-2; d_call: NA; v_call: TRBV7-6